Included here is one T cell receptor (beta chain) sequence, with context. The antigen remains unidentified. TCRdb re-called the 5' RACE reads; every CDR3 protein appears as one record, without DNA. The listing contains 300,000 to 400,000 distinct CDR3 sequences. This sample is part of a study of monozygotic twins with inflammatory bowel disease. General study findings and limits: In these data, no single strong IBD-associated signal or clonotype received support. Repertoire similarity did not differ between concordant and discordant twins, perhaps due to limited power. There was no way to distinguish the different T cell subtypes. Clonotypes shared with others were fewer in IBD patients than in healthy twins, especially with disease activity.

This receptor was obtained from a human donor with ulcerative colitis or Crohn's disease, or a healthy co-twin of an affected twin (not recorded which). Sequencing used blood.

The CDR3 loop is CASSQTSGGGNEQFF. The chain employs TRBV6-1 and TRBJ2-1; TCRdb names TRBD2, which stays unverified in the absence of DNA. Germline-derived CDR1 and CDR2 are MNHNS and SASEGT. This CDR3 is built from 15 residues.